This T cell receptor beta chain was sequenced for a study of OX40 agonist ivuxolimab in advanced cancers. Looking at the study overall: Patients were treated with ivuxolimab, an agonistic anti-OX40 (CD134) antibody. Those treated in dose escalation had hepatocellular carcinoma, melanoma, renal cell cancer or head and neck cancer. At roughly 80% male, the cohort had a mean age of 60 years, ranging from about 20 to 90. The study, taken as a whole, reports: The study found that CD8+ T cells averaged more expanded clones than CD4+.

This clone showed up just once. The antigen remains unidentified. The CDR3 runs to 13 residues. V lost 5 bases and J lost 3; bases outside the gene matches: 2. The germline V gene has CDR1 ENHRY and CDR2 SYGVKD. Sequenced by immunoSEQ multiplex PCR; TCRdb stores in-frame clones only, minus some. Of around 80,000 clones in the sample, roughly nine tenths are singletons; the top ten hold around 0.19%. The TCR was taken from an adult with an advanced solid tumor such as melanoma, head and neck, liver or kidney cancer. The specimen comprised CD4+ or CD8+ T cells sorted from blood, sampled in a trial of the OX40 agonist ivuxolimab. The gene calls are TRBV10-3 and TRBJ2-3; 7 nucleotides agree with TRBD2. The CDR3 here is CAISSGDTDTQYF. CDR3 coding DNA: TGTGCCATCAGTAGCGGGGATACAGATACGCAGTATTTT.